This record concerns one T cell receptor beta chain sequence. It lacks a known antigen. Base qualities are not recorded, but no much larger clone differs from it by a single base. These data originate in a study of T cell responses to AZD1222 COVID-19 vaccine (dated by TCRdb to about 2021). Context from the whole study: A total of around 240 trial participants underwent TCR sequencing, of whom around 200 received two doses of AZD1222 and roughly 25 received two doses of the MenACWY control vaccine. Trial participants were enrolled by age into 18-55, 56-69 and 70-plus year subgroups, with around 150, 28 and 57 TCR-sequenced participants respectively.

The sample's time point, from its label and the paper: baseline before first vaccination. The treatment or condition label here, explained by the study, means: meningococcal conjugate vaccine given as trial control. The vaccinee samples were drawn from two UK trials, COV001 and COV002, one of which was a single-blind randomized controlled phase 2/3 trial testing AZD1222 (ChAdOx1 nCoV-19) in healthy adults. For TCRbeta chain sequencing, PBMC samples from trial participants were taken at day 0 and at day 28 after the second dose. Measured from the cysteine to the phenylalanine, the CDR3 is 15 residues long. Solely the CDR3 DNA is kept, with 45 bases framed from the first base. The germline V gene (reference sequence) supplies CDR1 SGHKS and CDR2 YYEKEE. Ends trimmed: V by 4 bases, J by 6 bases; bases unmatched to a gene: 12. Study-level results and caveats: No day 14 peak-response samples were available, so repertoires were characterized only after the peak T cell response. Conclusions about previously exposed vaccinees are limited because only six or seven AZD1222 recipients were SARS-CoV-2 seropositive at baseline. The vaccine-associated CD4 TCRs covered the entire spike protein, and the dominant responses fell in regions 160-218 and 743-854. In the small 56-69-year group, the increase in depth fell short of significance, most likely because of low power. Reportedly, almost half of the unique spike-specific TCRs recognized epitopes lying outside the regions that are mutated in the B.1.351 and B.1.1.7 variants. Spike-specific TCR breadth and depth rose significantly after two AZD1222 doses compared with day 0 and with MenACWY recipients. Participants were mostly white British and included more females than males, and it was suggested by the authors that clonal diversity may have been underestimated.

The CDR3 regions of human TCRbeta chains were analyzed by immunosequencing. Turning to the authors' computational methods: TCRs in the repertoires were matched against a reference library of SARS-CoV-2-specific TCRs that had been generated with the MIRA antigen-specificity platform. Breadth was defined as the fraction of unique TCRs that were SARS-CoV-2-associated, and depth was defined as the fraction of total T cells that were SARS-CoV-2-associated. Using the MIRA data, every spike-specific TCR was mapped to the spike region that the TCR reacted to and assigned to either a CD4 or a CD8 class. Log10-transformed breadth and depth values were compared by one-way ANOVA with Sidak's multiple comparisons tests. In TCRdb, the immuneACCESS table is reduced to in-frame sequences with V and J assigned. These tables do not hold every clone; where another copy was compared, an unresolved V gene accounts for under half, and the others remain unexplained. The DNA was the basis for D and trimming; V, J and clone size are from that table. The table for this sample lists some 100,000 clones; about 87% of them were counted only once. The top ten hold more than 3.5% of the sample.

Recombination linked TRBV5-5 to TRBJ1-1; TRBD1 lines up with 7 middle nucleotides. The sequenced sample was peripheral blood, obtained on day 0 of MenACWY control vaccination. The receptor was isolated from an adult in good health. The bases read TGTGCCAGCAGCCTCGGACAGGTAGGAGCCTCTGAAGCTTTCTTT. Its translation is CASSLGQVGASEAFF. Reference TRBV5-5 and TRBJ1-1 proteins supply the regions before and after the CDR3; the full variable domain is: DAGVTQSPTHLIKTRGQQVTLRCSPISGHKSVSWYQQVLGQGPQFIFQYYEKEERGRGNFPDRFSARQFPNYSSELNVNALLLGDSALYLCASSLGQVGASEAFFGQGTRLTVV.